These T cell receptor beta chains were read from a single sample in a study of T cells expressing NK-cell markers. TCRdb re-called the 5' RACE reads and shows each CDR3 protein once, DNA omitted. The repertoire table contains 300,000 to 450,000 distinct CDR3 sequences. Sequencing input: blood T cells: a sorted CD56 or NKG2C T cell subset, CD4+ or CD8+ T cells, or bulk PBMC T cells (not recorded which). Source of these receptors: a man between 18 and 69 years old in good health. The CDR3 runs from the conserved cysteine through the conserved F or W. Each record gives: CDR3 protein, V gene, J gene.

CASSWGQYTDTQYF	TRBV7-8	TRBJ2-3
CASSKAGFYEQYF	TRBV21-1	TRBJ2-7
CASSYSSRNQPQHF	TRBV6-2/TRBV6-3	TRBJ1-5
CSAKAGTYRFTDTQYF	TRBV20-1	TRBJ2-3
CASSSHGTSGGRDF	TRBV14	TRBJ2-5
CASSLGGTGTGYGYTF	TRBV7-9	TRBJ1-2
CASSLGPAGGQNEQFF	TRBV7-2	TRBJ2-1
CASSYYRDRGNEQFF	TRBV6-5	TRBJ2-1
CASSQGTGLATGELFF	TRBV7-3	TRBJ2-2
CASSLVEPSYNEQFF	TRBV5-1	TRBJ2-1
CAGTQEEGGHLYEQYF	TRBV19	TRBJ2-7
CASSHGGGGNTEAFF	TRBV5-5	TRBJ1-1
CAISESGGAVGKAQHF	TRBV10-3	TRBJ1-5
CSARALEGALNEKLFF	TRBV20-1	TRBJ1-4
CASSQVSRAGGILYNEQFF	TRBV4-2	TRBJ2-1
CASSRQVGNSPLHF	TRBV12-3/TRBV12-4	TRBJ1-6
CASSGTDRALNQPQHF	TRBV6-2/TRBV6-3	TRBJ1-5
CASTPGAGGIEQYF	TRBV5-1	TRBJ2-7
CASSFEAGPSIGYF	TRBV7-2	TRBJ2-3
CASSGAGALTASYNSPLHF	TRBV2	TRBJ1-6
CASSYRQGYGYTF	TRBV6-5	TRBJ1-2
CASSAQGPQETQYF	TRBV19	TRBJ2-5
CASGLAHIRGHTEAFF	TRBV12-5	TRBJ1-1
CASSYLEGEAFF	TRBV6-5	TRBJ1-1
CASTPLAGGFTNPTDTQYF	TRBV6-4	TRBJ2-3
CATSRTDGETQYF	TRBV6-1	TRBJ2-5
CASQLQGNMGNQPQHF	TRBV6-1	TRBJ1-5
CASSTLRTGGAAKNIQYF	TRBV19	TRBJ2-4
CASSSPPGGPIQTQYF	TRBV7-2	TRBJ2-5
CSAQTGVRQPQHF	TRBV20-1	TRBJ1-5
CASSAGGAYQPQHF	TRBV10-2	TRBJ1-5
CASSWSQISTNQPQHF	TRBV12-3/TRBV12-4	TRBJ1-5
CASSRGLFGTDTQYF	TRBV4-2	TRBJ2-3